This T cell receptor (beta chain) was captured by sequencing in a study of vaccination and CD4 T cells after COVID-19. Study-wide points: There was no significant change from around 21 to 38 median reactive clonotypes.

Treatment indicated: roughly ten-day PBMC culture with coronavirus spike peptide pools or control peptides (ViraFEST assay). A remark on this clonotype: Its antigen is undetermined.

Cultured CD4+ T cells had their DNA profiled by the Oncomine TCR Beta short-read assay. It was cultured CD4+ T cells from which genomic DNA was extracted. TCRdb passed the PCR reads through MiXCR, listing each CDR3 protein once. This sample carries more than 13,000 distinct CDR3 sequences, less than 50% of them seen once, and the ten largest clones take less than 11%. Sequencing used CD4+ T cells from blood, cultured in vitro. The clonotype comes from a human donor who had recovered from COVID-19.

In DNA, the CDR3 is TGTGCCAGCAGTTACTCCGGGACACTGAACACTGAAGCTTTCTTT. Translating gives CASSYSGTLNTEAFF. The gene calls are TRBV6-5 and TRBJ1-1; D perhaps matches TRBD1 (6 bases). The CDR3 spans 15 residues. The germline V gene has CDR1 MNHEY and CDR2 SVGAGI. Trimming stripped 0 bases from V and 0 bases from J, with 8 bases between.